Presented here are 14 T cell receptor beta chains from one specimen sequenced in a study of cytomegalovirus exposure and HLA in healthy donors. The PCR was carried out with 60 Vbeta primers and 13 Jbeta primers. Measured with immunoSEQ multiplex PCR; TCRdb has only the in-frame clones, and not every one. The data hold 150,000 to 200,000 clones, with approximately 80% observed a single time. The specimen sequenced was PBMCs. These receptors all stem from a man younger than 30 in good health and CMV-seropositive.

The chain links TRBV28 to TRBJ2-1, with D unclear. This CDR3 is 11 amino acids long. The germline V and J ends were trimmed by 3 bases and 8 bases, with 5 bases remaining between them. Germline V gives CDR1 MDHEN, CDR2 SYDVKM. The CDR3 nucleotides are TGTGCCAGCAGTTTGGCCGATGAGCAGTTCTTC. Translating it yields CASSLADEQFF.

The V and J genes are TRBV4-1 and TRBJ2-5, with D perhaps TRBD2 (6 bases). CDR1 and CDR2 from the germline V gene are MGHRA and YSYEKL. The CDR3 sequence is 15 residues long. The V and J ends lost 1 base and 9 bases respectively, with 18 bases between them. CDR3 protein: CASSQGFRDSAAQYF. DNA of the CDR3: TGCGCCAGCAGCCAAGGATTCCGGGACTCGGCGGCCCAGTACTTC.

The rearrangement joins TRBV11-2 to TRBJ2-3, with 8 bases fitting TRBD1. V shed 10 bases, J shed 3 bases, and the junction held 3 bases outside the gene matches. Germline values: CDR1 SGHAT, CDR2 FQNNGV. The CDR3 runs 12 residues. The CDR3 nucleotides read TGTGCCACACAGGGGGTAACAGATACGCAGTATTTT. Translating it yields CATQGVTDTQYF.

The rearrangement links TRBV5-6 to TRBJ1-5; no clear D. Trimming stripped 3 bases from V and 0 bases from J, with 10 bases between. Per the germline V gene, CDR1 is SGHDT and CDR2 is YYEEEE. The CDR3 is 15 residues long. CDR3 nucleotides: TGTGCCAGCAGCTCGGGAGCAAATAGCAATCAGCCCCAGCATTTT. Translation: CASSSGANSNQPQHF.

This clone was counted between two and nine times. V gene TRBV6-4 combines with J gene TRBJ2-6, with D perhaps matching TRBD1 (5 bases). This CDR3 has 14 amino acids. V gave up 3 bases and J gave up 2 bases, with 5 bases separating them. Germline V gene lookup returns CDR1 MRHNA and CDR2 SNTAGT. The CDR3 is CASSEQAGANVLTF. The CDR3 DNA sequence: TGTGCCAGCAGTGAACAGGCTGGGGCCAACGTCCTGACTTTC.

J is TRBJ2-7 and V is TRBV4-1; TRBD2 might be the D (5 bases). Deletions cut 1 base from V and 2 bases from J, with 15 bases between. In germline, CDR1 is MGHRA, CDR2 YSYEKL. This CDR3 has 16 residues. CDR3 sequence (DNA): TGCGCCAGCAGCCAAGGGGTTTTCGGAGGTGCCTACGAGCAGTACTTC. This gives the protein CASSQGVFGGAYEQYF.

The chain employs TRBV4-2 and TRBJ2-5, with TRBD2 matching over 7 bases. The V and J ends lost 0 bases and 3 bases, in that order; junction bases with no gene match: 7. Looked up from germline, CDR1 is LGHNA and CDR2 is YNFKEQ. The length of the CDR3 is 16 residues. CDR3 in amino acids: CASSQDGASGKETQYF. The DNA for the CDR3 is TGTGCCAGCAGCCAAGATGGGGCTAGCGGAAAAGAGACCCAGTACTTC.

The chain links TRBV6-6 to TRBJ2-5, with 8 bases identical to TRBD1. V shed 5 bases and J 3 bases; nucleotides not matched to a gene: 2. The germline V gene has CDR1 MNHNY and CDR2 SVGAGI (reference sequence). The CDR3 length is 13 residues. The CDR3 reads CASSHRGEETQYF. The CDR3 DNA reads TGTGCCAGCAGTCACAGGGGGGAAGAGACCCAGTACTTC.

The V call is TRBV2, the J call TRBJ2-7; tentative D call: TRBD1 (5 bases). The germline gives CDR1 SNHLY, CDR2 FYNNEI. The CDR3 has 16 residues. V lost 6 bases to trimming and J lost 0 bases, with 18 bases between them. CDR3 sequence: CASSLSPGKSSYEQYF. The DNA of the CDR3 is TGTGCCAGCAGCCTAAGCCCAGGGAAGAGCTCCTACGAGCAGTACTTC.

The chain combines TRBV14 with TRBJ2-7; TRBD2 matches at 7 bases. The length of the CDR3 is 14 residues. With 3 bases clipped from V and 6 bases from J, the junction kept 8 bases outside the gene matches. Germline values: CDR1 SGHDN, CDR2 FVKESK. This chain's CDR3 is CASSQGLPFTEQYF. The CDR3 coding sequence is TGTGCCAGCAGCCAGGGACTACCTTTTACCGAGCAGTACTTC.

This chain joins TRBV15 and TRBJ1-6; D might be TRBD1 (6 bases). The CDR3 has 16 amino acids. Per germline, CDR1 LNHNV and CDR2 YYDKDF (reference sequence). V lost 5 bases to trimming and J lost 7 bases, with 18 bases between them. The DNA of the CDR3 is TGTGCCACCAGCCAGAGCGGGGGCAAGGGGAATTCACCCCTCCACTTT. Translation: CATSQSGGKGNSPLHF.

The V and J genes are TRBV5-1 and TRBJ1-1; D call uncertain. V was cut by 0 bases and J by 1 base, with 4 bases left in between. The CDR3 is 13 residues long. CDR1 and CDR2 from the germline V gene are SGHRS and YFSETQ. CDR3 protein: CASSLGRNTEAFF. CDR3 DNA sequence: TGCGCCAGCAGCTTGGGCAGGAACACTGAAGCTTTCTTT. Filled out from reference TRBV5-1 and TRBJ1-1, the complete variable domain reads KAGVTQTPRYLIKTRGQQVTLSCSPISGHRSVSWYQQTPGQGLQFLFEYFSETQRNKGNFPGRFSGRQFSNSRSEMNVSTLELGDSALYLCASSLGRNTEAFFGQGTRLTVV.

This clone has a single count. The V call is TRBV5-1, the J call TRBJ2-7; D is perhaps TRBD2 (6 bases). The germline V gene encodes CDR1 SGHRS and CDR2 YFSETQ. The CDR3 totals 14 residues. The V end was cut by 6 bases, the J end by 6 bases, with 19 bases between. CDR3 sequence (DNA): TGCGCCAGCACCCGGGGCCCCGGACTATCCGAGCAGTACTTC. This sequence encodes CASTRGPGLSEQYF.

In DNA, the CDR3 is TGTGCCAGCAGCCTCCAGGGGGATGGCTACACCTTC. It specifies CASSLQGDGYTF. The V call is TRBV5-6, the J call TRBJ1-2; TRBD1 matches 7 bases. The CDR3 is 12 residues long. Trimming removed 4 bases from V and 6 bases from J; junction bases left unmatched: 3. The germline CDR1 and CDR2 sequences are SGHDT and YYEEEE.